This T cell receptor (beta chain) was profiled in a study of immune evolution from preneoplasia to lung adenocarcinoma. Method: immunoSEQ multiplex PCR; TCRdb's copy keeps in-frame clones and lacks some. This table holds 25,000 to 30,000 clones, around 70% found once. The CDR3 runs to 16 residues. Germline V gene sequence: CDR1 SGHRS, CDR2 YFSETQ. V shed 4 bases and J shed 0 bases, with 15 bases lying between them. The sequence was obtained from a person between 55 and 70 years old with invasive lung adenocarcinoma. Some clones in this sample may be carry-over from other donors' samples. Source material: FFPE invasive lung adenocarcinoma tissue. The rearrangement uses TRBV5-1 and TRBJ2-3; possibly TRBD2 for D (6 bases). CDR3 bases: TGCGCCAGCAGCGAGGGACTGCGCCCTAGCACAGATACGCAGTATTTT. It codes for CASSEGLRPSTDTQYF.